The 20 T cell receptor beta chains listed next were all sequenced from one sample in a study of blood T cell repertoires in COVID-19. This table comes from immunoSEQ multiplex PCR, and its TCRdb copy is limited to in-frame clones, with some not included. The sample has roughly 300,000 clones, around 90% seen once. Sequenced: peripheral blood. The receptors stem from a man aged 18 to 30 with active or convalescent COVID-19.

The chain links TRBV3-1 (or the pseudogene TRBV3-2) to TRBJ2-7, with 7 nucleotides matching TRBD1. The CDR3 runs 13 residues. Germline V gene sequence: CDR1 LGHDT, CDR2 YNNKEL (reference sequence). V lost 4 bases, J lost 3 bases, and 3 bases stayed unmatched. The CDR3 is CASSLAGGYEQYF. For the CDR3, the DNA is TGTGCCAGCAGCCTGGCAGGGGGCTACGAGCAGTACTTC.

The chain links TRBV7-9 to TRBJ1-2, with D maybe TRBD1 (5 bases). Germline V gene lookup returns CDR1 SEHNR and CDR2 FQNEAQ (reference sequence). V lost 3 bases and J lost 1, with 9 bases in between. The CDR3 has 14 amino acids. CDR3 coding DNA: TGTGCCAGCAGCTTGACGACAGTTAACTATGGCTACACCTTC. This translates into CASSLTTVNYGYTF.

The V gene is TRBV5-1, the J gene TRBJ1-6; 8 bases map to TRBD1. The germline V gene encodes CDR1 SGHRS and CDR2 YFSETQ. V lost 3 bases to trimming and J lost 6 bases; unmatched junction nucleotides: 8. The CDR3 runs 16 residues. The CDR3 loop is CASSSGPGGGNSPLHF. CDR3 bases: TGCGCCAGCAGCTCGGGTCCAGGGGGCGGTAATTCACCCCTCCACTTT.

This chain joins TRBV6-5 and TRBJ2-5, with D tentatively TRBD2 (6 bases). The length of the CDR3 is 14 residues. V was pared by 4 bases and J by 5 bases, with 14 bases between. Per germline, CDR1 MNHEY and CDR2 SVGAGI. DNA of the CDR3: TGTGCCAGCAGTTCCCCCCAGGAGGGGGAGACCCAGTACTTC. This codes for CASSSPQEGETQYF.

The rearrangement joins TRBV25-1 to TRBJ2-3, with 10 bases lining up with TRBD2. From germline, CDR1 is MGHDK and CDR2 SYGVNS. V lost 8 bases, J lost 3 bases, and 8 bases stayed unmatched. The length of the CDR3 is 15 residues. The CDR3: CASAPGLARTDTQYF. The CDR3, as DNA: TGTGCCAGCGCGCCGGGACTAGCGAGAACAGATACGCAGTATTTT.

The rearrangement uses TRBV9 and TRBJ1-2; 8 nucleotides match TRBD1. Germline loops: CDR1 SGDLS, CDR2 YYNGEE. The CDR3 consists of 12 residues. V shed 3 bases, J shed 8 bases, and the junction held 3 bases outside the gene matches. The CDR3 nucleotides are TGTGCCAGCAGCGGCGGGACAGGAGGCTACACCTTC. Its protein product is CASSGGTGGYTF.

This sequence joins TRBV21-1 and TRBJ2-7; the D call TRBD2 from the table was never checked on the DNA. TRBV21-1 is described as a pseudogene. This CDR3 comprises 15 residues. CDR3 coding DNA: TGTGCCAGCGGTTTCCAAGGGGGGGCTCGGTACGAGCAGTACTTC. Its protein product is CASGFQGGARYEQYF.

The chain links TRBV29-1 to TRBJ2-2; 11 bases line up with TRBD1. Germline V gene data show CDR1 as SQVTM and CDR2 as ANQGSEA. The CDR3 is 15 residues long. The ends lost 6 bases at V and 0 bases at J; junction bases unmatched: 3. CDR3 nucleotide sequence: TGCAGCGTGGCGGGACAGGGGGCGAACACCGGGGAGCTGTTTTTT. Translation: CSVAGQGANTGELFF.

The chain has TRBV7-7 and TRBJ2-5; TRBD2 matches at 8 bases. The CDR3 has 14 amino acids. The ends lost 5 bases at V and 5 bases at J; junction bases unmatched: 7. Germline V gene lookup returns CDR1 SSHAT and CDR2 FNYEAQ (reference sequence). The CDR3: CASSPTRLAETQYF. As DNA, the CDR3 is TGTGCCAGCAGCCCCACTAGACTAGCGGAGACCCAGTACTTC.

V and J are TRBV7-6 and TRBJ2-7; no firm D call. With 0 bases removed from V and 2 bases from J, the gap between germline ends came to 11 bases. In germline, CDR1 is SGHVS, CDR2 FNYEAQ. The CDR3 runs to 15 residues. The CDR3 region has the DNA TGTGCCAGCAGCTTAGCATGGCGAGGCACCTACGAGCAGTACTTC. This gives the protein CASSLAWRGTYEQYF.

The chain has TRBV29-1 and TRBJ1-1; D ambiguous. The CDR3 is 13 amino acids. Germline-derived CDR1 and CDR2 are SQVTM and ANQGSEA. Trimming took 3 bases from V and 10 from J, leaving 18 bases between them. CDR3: CSVDDSPGYGAFF. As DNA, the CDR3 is TGCAGCGTTGATGACTCCCCCGGGTATGGAGCTTTCTTT. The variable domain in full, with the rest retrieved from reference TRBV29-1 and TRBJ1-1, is SAVISQKPSRDICQRGTSLTIQCQVDSQVTMMFWYRQQPGQSLTLIATANQGSEATYESGFVIDKFPISRPNLTFSTLTVSNMSPEDSSIYLCSVDDSPGYGAFFGQGTRLTVV.

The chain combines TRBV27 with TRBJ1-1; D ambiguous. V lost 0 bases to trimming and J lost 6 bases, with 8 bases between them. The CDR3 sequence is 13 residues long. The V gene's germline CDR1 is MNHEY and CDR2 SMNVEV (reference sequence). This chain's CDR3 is CASSLSGSPEAFF. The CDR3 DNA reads TGTGCCAGCAGTTTATCGGGCAGTCCTGAAGCTTTCTTT.

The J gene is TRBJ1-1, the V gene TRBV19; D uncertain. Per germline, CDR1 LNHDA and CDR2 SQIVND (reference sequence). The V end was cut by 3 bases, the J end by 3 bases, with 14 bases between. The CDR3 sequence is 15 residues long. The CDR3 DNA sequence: TGTGCCAGTAGTATTCGTAAAACCCAGGACACTGAAGCTTTCTTT. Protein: CASSIRKTQDTEAFF.

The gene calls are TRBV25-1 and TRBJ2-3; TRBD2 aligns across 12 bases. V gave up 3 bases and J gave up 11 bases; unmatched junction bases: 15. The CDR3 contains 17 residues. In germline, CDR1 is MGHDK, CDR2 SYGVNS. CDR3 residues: CASSDSPGPSGGEVQYF. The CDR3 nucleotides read TGTGCCAGCAGTGACTCCCCCGGGCCTAGCGGGGGGGAGGTGCAGTATTTT.

CDR3 in DNA: TGTGCCAGCAGTTATGGGCAGGGTAACTCCAACTATGGCTACACCTTC. Encoded protein: CASSYGQGNSNYGYTF. The J gene is TRBJ1-2, the V gene TRBV6-5; possible D gene TRBD1, 5 bases. Trimming pared 3 bases from V and 2 bases from J, leaving 16 bases between. CDR1 and CDR2 (germline): MNHEY, SVGAGI. The CDR3 is 16 amino acids.

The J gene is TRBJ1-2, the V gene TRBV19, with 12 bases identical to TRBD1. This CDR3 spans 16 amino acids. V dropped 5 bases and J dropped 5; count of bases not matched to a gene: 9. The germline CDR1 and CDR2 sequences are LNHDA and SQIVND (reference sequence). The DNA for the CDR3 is TGTGCCAGTAGTCCTGTCCCGGGACAGGGGGCATATGGCTACACCTTC. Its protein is CASSPVPGQGAYGYTF.

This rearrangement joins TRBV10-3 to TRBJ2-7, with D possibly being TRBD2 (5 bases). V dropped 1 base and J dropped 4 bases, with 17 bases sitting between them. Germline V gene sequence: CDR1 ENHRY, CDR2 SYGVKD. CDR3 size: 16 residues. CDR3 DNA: TGTGCCATCAGTGAGTTGGAGGTACGATATAGATACGAGCAGTACTTC. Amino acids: CAISELEVRYRYEQYF.

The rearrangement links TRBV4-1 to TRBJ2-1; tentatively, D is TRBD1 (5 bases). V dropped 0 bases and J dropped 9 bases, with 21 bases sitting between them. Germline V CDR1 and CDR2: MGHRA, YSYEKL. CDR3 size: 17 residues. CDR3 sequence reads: CASSQDPQRGLYGEQFF. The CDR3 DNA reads TGCGCCAGCAGCCAAGATCCCCAAAGGGGCCTATACGGTGAGCAGTTCTTC.

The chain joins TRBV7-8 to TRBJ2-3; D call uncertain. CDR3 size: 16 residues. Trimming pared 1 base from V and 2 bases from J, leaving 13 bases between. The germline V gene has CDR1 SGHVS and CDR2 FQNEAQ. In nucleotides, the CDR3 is TGTGCCAGCAGCTTAGTCGCCCCGGTGGTCACAGATACGCAGTATTTT. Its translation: CASSLVAPVVTDTQYF.

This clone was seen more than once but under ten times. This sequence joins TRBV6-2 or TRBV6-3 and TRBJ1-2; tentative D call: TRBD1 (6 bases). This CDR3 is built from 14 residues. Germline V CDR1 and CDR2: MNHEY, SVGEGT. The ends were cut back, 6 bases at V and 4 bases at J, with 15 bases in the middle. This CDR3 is CASSSDRVGYGYTF. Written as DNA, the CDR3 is TGTGCCAGCAGCTCGGACAGAGTTGGCTATGGCTACACCTTC.